The 10 T cell receptor beta chains presented below share a single source sample, sequenced in a study of cytomegalovirus exposure and HLA in healthy donors. Amplification used 60 Vbeta primers and 13 Jbeta primers. Sequencing was performed with immunoSEQ multiplex PCR; in TCRdb, only in-frame clones are kept and a portion is missing. The table shows some 200,000 clones, with around 86% occurring only once. The specimen sequenced was PBMCs. Receptors originate from a woman between 45 and 60 years old in good health and CMV-seropositive.

In its sample, this clone was seen a few times. The genes are TRBV18 and TRBJ2-1; 7 bases map to TRBD2. Germline V gene lookup returns CDR1 KGHSH and CDR2 LQKENI. The ends lost 4 bases at V and 9 bases at J; junction bases unmatched: 6. The length of the CDR3 is 13 residues. As DNA, the CDR3 is TGTGCCAGCTCACACTCGACGGGGGGTGAGCAGTTCTTC. It encodes CASSHSTGGEQFF.

V is TRBV28 and J is TRBJ1-4; tentatively, D is TRBD1 (5 bases). V gave up 2 bases and J gave up 4 bases, with 8 bases separating them. This CDR3 region has 14 residues. In germline, CDR1 is MDHEN, CDR2 SYDVKM. CDR3 loop: CASSLIRVNEKLFF. CDR3 DNA: TGTGCCAGCAGTTTAATCAGGGTTAATGAAAAACTGTTTTTT.

This clone has only a few counts. One junction end disagrees with the germline gene, perhaps due to a read error. The chain has TRBV7-8 and TRBJ2-6; TRBD1 matches at 9 bases. CDR3 size: 18 residues. Germline V CDR1 and CDR2: SGHVS, FQNEAQ. CDR3 in amino acids: CASSPRPGTGKGANGLTF. CDR3 in DNA: TGTGCCAGCAGCCCTCGTCCCGGGACAGGGAAAGGGGCCAACGGCCTGACTTTC.

The count of this clone is one. V and J are TRBV5-4 and TRBJ2-1; TRBD2 matches at 9 bases. Germline V gene sequence: CDR1 SGHNT, CDR2 YYREEE (reference sequence). The CDR3 is made up of 15 amino acids. J was trimmed by 2 bases and V by 3 bases; bases with no gene match: 3. This CDR3 is CASSSKREAYNEQFF. CDR3 sequence (DNA): TGTGCCAGCAGCTCCAAGCGGGAGGCCTACAATGAGCAGTTCTTC.

The rearrangement uses TRBV28 and TRBJ2-4, with D possibly TRBD2 on 6 matching bases. This CDR3 is 16 amino acids long. V lost 2 bases and J 2 bases, leaving 13 bases between the germline ends. CDR1 and CDR2 (germline): MDHEN, SYDVKM. The chain's CDR3 is CASSLSRGGTKNIQYF. CDR3 coding DNA: TGTGCCAGCAGTTTAAGTAGGGGAGGTACCAAAAACATTCAGTACTTC.

This rearrangement joins TRBV28 to TRBJ1-2, with a weak D call TRBD1 (5 bases). The CDR3 runs 14 residues. Trimming left V 7 bases short and J 4 bases short, with 16 bases between. Germline CDR1 MDHEN, CDR2 SYDVKM. For the CDR3, the DNA is TGTGCCAGCACCTGGTGGGGGGAATTCTATGGCTACACCTTC. Its protein product is CASTWWGEFYGYTF.

The chain recombines TRBV7-8 with TRBJ2-7; D is unclear. The CDR3 covers 14 residues. Germline loops: CDR1 SGHVS, CDR2 FQNEAQ. The V end lost 0 bases, the J end lost 2 bases, and 8 bases lay between the germline ends. The CDR3 protein is CASSLATGAYEQYF. DNA of the CDR3: TGTGCCAGCAGCTTAGCAACCGGAGCCTACGAGCAGTACTTC.

The chain uses TRBV18 and TRBJ2-2, with 8 bases identical to TRBD2. Trimming removed 2 bases from V and 3 bases from J; junction bases left unmatched: 8. This CDR3 is 17 amino acids long. From germline, CDR1 is KGHSH and CDR2 LQKENI. CDR3 loop: CASSPAIAGGDTGELFF. DNA of the CDR3: TGTGCCAGCTCACCAGCGATTGCGGGAGGAGACACCGGGGAGCTGTTTTTT.

Comment on this clone: One end of the junction fails to match germline, which may point to a read error. The V call is TRBV7-9, the J call TRBJ2-5, with 13 positions matching TRBD2. The CDR3 is 15 amino acids. Germline CDR1 reads SEHNR; CDR2 reads FQNEAQ (reference sequence). The CDR3 protein is CSSSLGTSGVETQYF. In DNA, the CDR3 is TGTTCCAGCAGCCTTGGGACTAGCGGGGTTGAGACCCAGTACTTC.

CDR3 nucleotide sequence: TGTGCCAGCAGCTCCCGAGGACAGGGGTCCTACAATGAGCAGTTCTTC. Translation gives CASSSRGQGSYNEQFF. V gene TRBV7-3 combines with J gene TRBJ2-1; TRBD1 matches 9 bases. Germline loops: CDR1 SGHTA, CDR2 FQGTGA. V was clipped by 4 bases and J by 1 base; unmatched bases: 5. This CDR3 has 16 amino acids.